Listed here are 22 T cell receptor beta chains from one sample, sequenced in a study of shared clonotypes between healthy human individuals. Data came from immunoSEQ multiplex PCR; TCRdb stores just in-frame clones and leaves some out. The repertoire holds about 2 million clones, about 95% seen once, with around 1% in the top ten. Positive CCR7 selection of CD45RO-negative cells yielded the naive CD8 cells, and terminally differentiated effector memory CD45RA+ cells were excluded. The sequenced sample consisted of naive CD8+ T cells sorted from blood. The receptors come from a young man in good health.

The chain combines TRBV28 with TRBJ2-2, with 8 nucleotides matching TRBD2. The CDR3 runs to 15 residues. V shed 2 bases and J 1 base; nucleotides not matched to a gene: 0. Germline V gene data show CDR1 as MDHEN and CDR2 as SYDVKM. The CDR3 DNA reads TGTGCCAGCAGTTTAAGCGGGGGGAACACCGGGGAGCTGTTTTTT. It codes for CASSLSGGNTGELFF.

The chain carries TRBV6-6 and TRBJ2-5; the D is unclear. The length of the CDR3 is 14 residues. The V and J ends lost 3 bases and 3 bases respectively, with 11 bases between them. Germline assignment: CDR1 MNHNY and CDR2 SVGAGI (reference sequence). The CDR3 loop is CASSYSGVEETQYF. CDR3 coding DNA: TGTGCCAGCAGTTATTCTGGGGTGGAAGAGACCCAGTACTTC.

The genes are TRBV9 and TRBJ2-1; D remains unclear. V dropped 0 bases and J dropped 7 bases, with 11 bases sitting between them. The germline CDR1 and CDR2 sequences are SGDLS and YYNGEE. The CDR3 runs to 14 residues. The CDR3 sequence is CASSVEVLVNEQFF. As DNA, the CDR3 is TGTGCCAGCAGCGTAGAAGTCCTTGTTAATGAGCAGTTCTTC.

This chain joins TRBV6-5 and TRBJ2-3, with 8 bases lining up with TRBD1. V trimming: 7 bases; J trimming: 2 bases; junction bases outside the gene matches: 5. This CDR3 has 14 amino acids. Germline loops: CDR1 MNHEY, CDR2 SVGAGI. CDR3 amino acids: CASTPGQDTDTQYF. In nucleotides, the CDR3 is TGTGCCAGCACCCCGGGACAGGACACAGATACGCAGTATTTT.

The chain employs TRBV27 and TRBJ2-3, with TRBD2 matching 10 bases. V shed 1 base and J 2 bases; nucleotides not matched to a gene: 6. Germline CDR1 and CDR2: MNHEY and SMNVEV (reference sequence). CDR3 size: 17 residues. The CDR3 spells CASSLWASGGNTDTQYF. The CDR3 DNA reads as TGTGCCAGCAGTTTATGGGCTAGCGGGGGCAACACAGATACGCAGTATTTT.

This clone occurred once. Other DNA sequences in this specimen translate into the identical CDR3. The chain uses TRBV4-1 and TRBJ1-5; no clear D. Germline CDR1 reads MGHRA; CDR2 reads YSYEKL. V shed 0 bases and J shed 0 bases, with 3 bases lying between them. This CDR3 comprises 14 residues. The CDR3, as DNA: TGCGCCAGCAGCCAAGAGGATAGCAATCAGCCCCAGCATTTT. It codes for CASSQEDSNQPQHF.

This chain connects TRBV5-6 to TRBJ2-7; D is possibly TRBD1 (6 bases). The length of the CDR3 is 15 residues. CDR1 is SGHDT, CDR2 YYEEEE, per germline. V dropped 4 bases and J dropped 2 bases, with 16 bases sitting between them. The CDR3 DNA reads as TGTGCCAGCAGCGCCGTGGGGGCCGGCGCCTACGAGCAGTACTTC. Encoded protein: CASSAVGAGAYEQYF.

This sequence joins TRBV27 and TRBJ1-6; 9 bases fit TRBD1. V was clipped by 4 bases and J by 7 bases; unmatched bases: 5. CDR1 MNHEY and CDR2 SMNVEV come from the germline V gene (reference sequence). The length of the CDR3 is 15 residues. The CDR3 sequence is CASSSGQGSNSPLHF. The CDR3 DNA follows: TGTGCCAGCAGTTCCGGACAGGGGTCAAATTCACCCCTCCACTTT.

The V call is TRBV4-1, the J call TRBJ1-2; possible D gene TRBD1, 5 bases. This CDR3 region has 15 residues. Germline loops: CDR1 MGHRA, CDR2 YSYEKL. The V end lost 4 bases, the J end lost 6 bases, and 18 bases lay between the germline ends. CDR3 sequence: CASSPRDGVRDGYTF. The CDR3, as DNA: TGCGCCAGCAGCCCCAGGGACGGCGTTAGGGATGGCTACACCTTC.

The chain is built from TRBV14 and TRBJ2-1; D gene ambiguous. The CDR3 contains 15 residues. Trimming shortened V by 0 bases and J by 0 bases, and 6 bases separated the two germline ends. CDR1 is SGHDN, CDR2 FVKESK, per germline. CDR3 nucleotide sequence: TGTGCCAGCAGCCAAGATCACAACTCCTACAATGAGCAGTTCTTC. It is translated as CASSQDHNSYNEQFF.

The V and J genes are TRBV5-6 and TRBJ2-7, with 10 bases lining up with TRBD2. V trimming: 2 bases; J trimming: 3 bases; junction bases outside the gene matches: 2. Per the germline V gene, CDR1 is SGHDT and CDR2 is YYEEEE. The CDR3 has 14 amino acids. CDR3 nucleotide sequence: TGTGCCAGCAGCTTTAGCGGGAGGATCTACGAGCAGTACTTC. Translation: CASSFSGRIYEQYF.

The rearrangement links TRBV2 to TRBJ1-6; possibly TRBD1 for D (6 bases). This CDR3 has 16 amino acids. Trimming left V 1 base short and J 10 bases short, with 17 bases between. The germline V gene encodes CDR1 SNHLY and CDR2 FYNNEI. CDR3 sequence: CASSEGGALPTSPLHF. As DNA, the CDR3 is TGTGCCAGCAGTGAAGGGGGGGCATTACCAACCTCACCCCTCCACTTT. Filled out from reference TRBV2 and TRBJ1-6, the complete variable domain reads EPEVTQTPSHQVTQMGQEVILRCVPISNHLYFYWYRQILGQKVEFLVSFYNNEISEKSEIFDDQFSVERPDGSNFTLKIRSTKLEDSAMYFCASSEGGALPTSPLHFGNGTRLTVT.

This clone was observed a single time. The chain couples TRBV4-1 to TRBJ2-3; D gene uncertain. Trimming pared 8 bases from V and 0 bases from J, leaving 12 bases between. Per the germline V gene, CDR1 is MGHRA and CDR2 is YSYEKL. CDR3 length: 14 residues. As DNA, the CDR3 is TGCGCCAGCGCCGTCCTGGACAGCACAGATACGCAGTATTTT. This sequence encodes CASAVLDSTDTQYF.

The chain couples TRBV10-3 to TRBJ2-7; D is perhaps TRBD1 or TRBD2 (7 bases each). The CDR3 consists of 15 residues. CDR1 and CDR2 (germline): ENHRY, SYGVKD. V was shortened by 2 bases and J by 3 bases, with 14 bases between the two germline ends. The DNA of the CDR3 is TGTGCCATCAGTGAGGGTCAGGGGGGGAACTACGAGCAGTACTTC. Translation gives CAISEGQGGNYEQYF.

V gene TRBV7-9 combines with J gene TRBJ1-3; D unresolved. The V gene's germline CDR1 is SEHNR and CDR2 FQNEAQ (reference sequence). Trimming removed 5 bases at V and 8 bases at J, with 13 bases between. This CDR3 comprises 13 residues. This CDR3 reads CASSQGIGHTIYF. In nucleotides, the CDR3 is TGTGCCAGCAGCCAAGGGATCGGTCACACCATATATTTT.

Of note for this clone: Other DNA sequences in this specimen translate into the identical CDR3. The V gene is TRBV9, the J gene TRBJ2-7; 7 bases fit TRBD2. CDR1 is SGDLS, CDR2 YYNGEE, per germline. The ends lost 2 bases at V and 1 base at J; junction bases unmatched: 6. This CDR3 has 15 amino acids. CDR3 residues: CASSVDSGLSYEQYF. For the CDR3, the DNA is TGTGCCAGCAGCGTCGACTCGGGACTATCCTACGAGCAGTACTTC.

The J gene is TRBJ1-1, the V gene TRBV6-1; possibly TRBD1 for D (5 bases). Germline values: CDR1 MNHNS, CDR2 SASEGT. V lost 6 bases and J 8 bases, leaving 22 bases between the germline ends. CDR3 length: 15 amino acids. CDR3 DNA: TGTGCCAGCAGCGACTCCCCGGGACCAACACCAGAAGCTTTCTTT. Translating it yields CASSDSPGPTPEAFF.

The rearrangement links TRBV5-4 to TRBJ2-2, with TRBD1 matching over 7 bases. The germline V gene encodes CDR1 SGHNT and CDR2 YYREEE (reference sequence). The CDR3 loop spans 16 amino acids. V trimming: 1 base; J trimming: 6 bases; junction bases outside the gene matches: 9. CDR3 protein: CASSLSAGGPPGELFF. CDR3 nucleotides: TGTGCCAGCAGCTTGTCGGCAGGGGGACCCCCCGGGGAGCTGTTTTTT.

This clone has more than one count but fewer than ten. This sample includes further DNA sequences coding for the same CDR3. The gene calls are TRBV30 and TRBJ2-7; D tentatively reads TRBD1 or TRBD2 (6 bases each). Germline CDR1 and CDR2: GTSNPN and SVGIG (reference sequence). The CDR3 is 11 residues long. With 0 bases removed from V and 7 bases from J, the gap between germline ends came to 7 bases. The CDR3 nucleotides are TGTGCCTGGAGTGTAGGGGGGGAGCAGTACTTC. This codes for CAWSVGGEQYF.

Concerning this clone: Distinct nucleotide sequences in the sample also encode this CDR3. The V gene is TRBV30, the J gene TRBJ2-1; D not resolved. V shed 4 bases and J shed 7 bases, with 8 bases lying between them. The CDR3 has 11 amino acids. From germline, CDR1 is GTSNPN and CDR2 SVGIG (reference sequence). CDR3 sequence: CAWTLGNEQFF. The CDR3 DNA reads TGTGCCTGGACCCTGGGAAATGAGCAGTTCTTC.

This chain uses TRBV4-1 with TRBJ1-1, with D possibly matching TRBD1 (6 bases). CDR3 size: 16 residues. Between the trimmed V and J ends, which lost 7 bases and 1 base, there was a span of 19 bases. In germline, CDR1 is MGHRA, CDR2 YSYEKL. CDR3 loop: CASKAGVGVGNTEAFF. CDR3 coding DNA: TGCGCCAGCAAGGCAGGGGTCGGCGTTGGGAACACTGAAGCTTTCTTT.

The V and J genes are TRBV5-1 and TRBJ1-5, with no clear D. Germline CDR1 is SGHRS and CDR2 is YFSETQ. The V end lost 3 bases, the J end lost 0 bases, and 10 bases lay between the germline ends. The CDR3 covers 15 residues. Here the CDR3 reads CASSSNPGSNQPQHF. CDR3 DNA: TGCGCCAGCAGCTCCAACCCGGGTAGCAATCAGCCCCAGCATTTT. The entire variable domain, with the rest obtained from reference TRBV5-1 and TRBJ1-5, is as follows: KAGVTQTPRYLIKTRGQQVTLSCSPISGHRSVSWYQQTPGQGLQFLFEYFSETQRNKGNFPGRFSGRQFSNSRSEMNVSTLELGDSALYLCASSSNPGSNQPQHFGDGTRLSIL.